These T cell receptor beta chains were read from a single sample in a study of neurological immune-mediated disorders. Using its own MiXCR run on the 5' RACE reads, TCRdb lists one record per CDR3 protein. The sample includes roughly 27,000 distinct CDR3 sequences, roughly 21% seen only once; the top ten take roughly 17%. Input material: PBMCs. The origin of the receptors is a woman in her fifties or sixties in good health. The CDR3 runs from the conserved cysteine through the conserved F or W. A D gene is named only where the DNA matches it firmly. Clone size appears in some rows only: once, few, many, or a class for an expanded clone.

size: -; J: TRBJ2-3; D: -; V: TRBV5-4; DNA: TGTGCCAGCAGCTTGGCGCCCCCGGATACGCAGTATTTT; CDR3: CASSLAPPDTQYF
size: many; J: TRBJ2-7; D: TRBD2; V: TRBV10-2; DNA: TGCGCCAGCAGTGAGTCGAGCCAGCGGGGCTACGAGCAGTACTTC; CDR3: CASSESSQRGYEQYF
size: many; J: TRBJ2-5; D: TRBD2; V: TRBV14; DNA: TGTGCCAGCAGCCAGGGGACTAGCGGGAGCGGTGAGACCCAGTACTTC; CDR3: CASSQGTSGSGETQYF
size: -; J: TRBJ1-2; D: -; V: TRBV29-1; DNA: TGCAGCGTTGAATCGGTTCGAAGGTATGGCTACACCTTC; CDR3: CSVESVRRYGYTF
size: -; J: TRBJ1-2; D: -; V: TRBV7-9; DNA: TGTGCCAGCAGCGTGGGGACGGAACTTAACTATGGCTACACCTTC; CDR3: CASSVGTELNYGYTF
size: once; J: TRBJ2-7; D: TRBD2; V: TRBV2; DNA: TGTGCCAGCAGGCGGTTACTAGCGGACTACGAGCAGTACTTC; CDR3: CASRRLLADYEQYF
size: many; J: TRBJ1-4; D: TRBD1; V: TRBV29-1; DNA: TGCAGCGGACAGGGTACTAATGAAAAACTGTTTTTT; CDR3: CSGQGTNEKLFF
size: hyperexpanded; J: TRBJ2-1; D: TRBD2; V: TRBV7-9; DNA: TGTGCCAGCAGCTTTTCCCCGGGACTAGGGGACAATGAGCAGTTCTTC; CDR3: CASSFSPGLGDNEQFF
size: many; J: TRBJ2-7; D: TRBD1; V: TRBV4-1; DNA: TGCGCCAGCAGCCGACCGGGACAGACCTACGAGCAGTACTTC; CDR3: CASSRPGQTYEQYF
size: few; J: TRBJ1-2; D: -; V: TRBV5-4; DNA: TGTGCCAGCAGCTTGGCTGGGGGCTCTTGGGGCTACACCTTC; CDR3: CASSLAGGSWGYTF
size: many; J: TRBJ2-7; D: -; V: TRBV5-1; DNA: TGCGCCAGCAGCCCCGACGTAGACTACGAGCAGTACTTC; CDR3: CASSPDVDYEQYF
size: many; J: TRBJ1-2; D: -; V: TRBV29-1; DNA: TGCAGCGTGCGGACGTACCTTGGCTACACCTTC; CDR3: CSVRTYLGYTF
size: -; J: TRBJ2-3; D: -; V: TRBV29-1; DNA: TGCAGCAGCCAGCGGAGCAGTTACACAGATACGCAGTATTTT; CDR3: CSSQRSSYTDTQYF
size: many; J: TRBJ2-1; D: -; V: TRBV29-1; DNA: TGCAGCGCCCAGCGGGGGACAGTCTTCTACAATGAGCAGTTCTTC; CDR3: CSAQRGTVFYNEQFF
size: many; J: TRBJ1-2; D: -; V: TRBV5-6; DNA: TGTGCCAGCAGCTTGGCTTTGGCCAGGGAGGGCTATGGCTACACCTTC; CDR3: CASSLALAREGYGYTF
size: -; J: TRBJ2-3; D: -; V: TRBV5-1; DNA: TGCTCCAGCACGGGGATTACTAGCTCAGATACGCAGTATTTT; CDR3: CSSTGITSSDTQYF
size: many; J: TRBJ2-3; D: TRBD2; V: TRBV5-1; DNA: TGCGCCAGCAGCTTGGAGGGAGGGCCCGGCGCAGATACGCAGTATTTT; CDR3: CASSLEGGPGADTQYF
size: many; J: TRBJ2-7; D: -; V: TRBV21-1; DNA: TGTGCCAGCAGCAAAGATCGCGGGAGTGGCGACGAGCAGTACTTC; CDR3: CASSKDRGSGDEQYF
size: many; J: TRBJ1-5; D: -; V: TRBV20-1; DNA: TGCAGTGTGGCCCCGGGGAATCAGCCCCAGCATTTT; CDR3: CSVAPGNQPQHF
size: -; J: TRBJ2-1; D: -; V: TRBV5-1; DNA: TGCGCCAGCAGCACCGCAGCTGGAGGGCCTGGAGAGGACAATGAGCAGTTCTTC; CDR3: CASSTAAGGPGEDNEQFF
size: many; J: TRBJ1-4; D: -; V: TRBV6-5; DNA: TGTGCCAGCAGTTACCTGTACAGGGAAGGGGATGAAAAACTGTTTTTT; CDR3: CASSYLYREGDEKLFF
size: -; J: TRBJ2-1; D: TRBD1; V: TRBV24-1; DNA: TGTGCCACCAGTGATTCGACAGGGGGCGCCTACAATGAGCAGTTCTTC; CDR3: CATSDSTGGAYNEQFF
size: -; J: TRBJ2-5; D: -; V: TRBV29-1; DNA: TGCAGCGCAGGGACAATCCAAAAGACCCAGTACTTT; CDR3: CSAGTIQKTQYF
size: many; J: TRBJ2-3; D: -; V: TRBV9; DNA: TGTGCCAGCAGCGTAGGGCCACGCACAGATACGCAGTATTTT; CDR3: CASSVGPRTDTQYF
size: many; J: TRBJ2-7; D: TRBD1; V: TRBV20-1; DNA: TGCAGTGCTAGACCCGGGACAGTCGACGAGCAGTACTTC; CDR3: CSARPGTVDEQYF
size: many; J: TRBJ2-7; D: -; V: TRBV11-3; DNA: TGTGCCAGCAGCCCCGGTCGGGGGGCCAACTCCTACGAGCAGTACTTC; CDR3: CASSPGRGANSYEQYF
size: many; J: TRBJ2-3; D: -; V: TRBV12-3/TRBV12-4; DNA: TGTGCCAGCAGTTTTCGACTAGATACGCAGTATTTT; CDR3: CASSFRLDTQYF
size: few; J: TRBJ1-2; D: -; V: TRBV18; DNA: TGTGCCAGCTCACCACCGTTCATCTATGGCTACACCTTC; CDR3: CASSPPFIYGYTF
size: many; J: TRBJ1-2; D: -; V: TRBV10-3; DNA: TGTGCCATCAGTCTGGACCGGCTAGGAGGCTACACCTTC; CDR3: CAISLDRLGGYTF
size: many; J: TRBJ1-6; D: -; V: TRBV20-1; DNA: TGCAGTGCTAGATATGCCAGCTCCTATAATTCACCCCTCCACTTT; CDR3: CSARYASSYNSPLHF
size: -; J: TRBJ2-1; D: TRBD1; V: TRBV5-1; DNA: TGCGCCAGCAGCCTTGGGGGGACAGGGATTGGTGAGCAGTTCTTC; CDR3: CASSLGGTGIGEQFF